This T cell receptor beta chain is from a study of identical twins. TCRdb independently ran MiXCR on the 5' RACE reads; one entry per CDR3 protein. The sample shows nearly 900,000 distinct CDR3 sequences, approximately 13% of them seen only once. Germline CDR1 MNHEY, CDR2 SVGAGI. Losses at the gene ends were 2 bases for V and 8 bases for J; bases not matched to a gene: 9. The CDR3 is 15 residues long. These data were likewise used in another study, on yellow fever vaccine responses in identical twins.

This sequence originates from a young woman in good health. Sequencing was performed on PBMCs. The rearrangement links TRBV6-5 to TRBJ2-4; 7 bases align to TRBD1. DNA of the CDR3: TGTGCCAGCAGTTACCAGGGGGTCCTTGAATACATTCAGTACTTC. This encodes CASSYQGVLEYIQYF.